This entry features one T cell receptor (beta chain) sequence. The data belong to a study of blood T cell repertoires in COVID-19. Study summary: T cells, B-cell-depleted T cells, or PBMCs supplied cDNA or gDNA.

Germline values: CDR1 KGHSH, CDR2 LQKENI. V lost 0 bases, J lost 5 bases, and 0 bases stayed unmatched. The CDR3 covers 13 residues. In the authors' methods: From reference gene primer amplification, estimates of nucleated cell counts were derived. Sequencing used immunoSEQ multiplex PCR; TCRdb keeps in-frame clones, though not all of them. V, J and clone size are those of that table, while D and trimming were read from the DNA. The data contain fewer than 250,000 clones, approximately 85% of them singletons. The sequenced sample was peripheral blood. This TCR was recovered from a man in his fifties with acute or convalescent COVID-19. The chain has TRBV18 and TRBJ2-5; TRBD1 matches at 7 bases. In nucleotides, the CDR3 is TGTGCCAGCTCACCACCAGGGGGCGAGACCCAGTACTTC. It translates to CASSPPGGETQYF.